A selection of T cell receptor beta chains follows, all from one sample in a study of cytomegalovirus exposure and HLA in healthy donors. The protocol was immunoSEQ multiplex PCR, while the TCRdb copy is restricted to in-frame clones and leaves out a portion. The data contain about 150,000 clones, 9.4% of them singletons. Sequencing was done on a sample of PBMCs. All receptors derive from a male donor in good health and CMV-seronegative. Both conserved end residues are part of each CDR3. A D gene is named only where the DNA matches it firmly. Clone sizes are given selectively: once, few, many, or a class where the clone is expanded.

TRBJ2-1,few,NA,TRBV6-1,CASSEGTAGRGNEQFF,TGTGCCAGCAGTGAAGGTACGGCGGGAAGGGGCAATGAGCAGTTCTTC
TRBJ1-2,few,NA,TRBV29-1,CSVGQTGEDGYTF,TGCAGCGTTGGACAGACGGGGGAGGATGGCTACACCTTC
TRBJ2-7,few,TRBD2,TRBV27,CASSSLTSGAYEQYF,TGTGCCAGCAGTTCTCTGACTAGCGGGGCCTACGAGCAGTACTTC
TRBJ2-5,few,NA,TRBV19,CASSMRQDGETQYF,TGTGCCAGTAGTATGAGACAGGACGGGGAGACCCAGTACTTC
TRBJ2-1,few,TRBD2,TRBV2,CASSALAGVGNEQFF,TGTGCCAGCAGTGCCCTAGCGGGGGTTGGGAATGAGCAGTTCTTC
TRBJ2-7,few,NA,TRBV11-2,CASSLGGGGPWSEQYF,TGTGCCAGCAGCTTAGGGGGCGGTGGGCCTTGGAGCGAGCAGTACTTC
TRBJ2-7,NA,NA,TRBV5-5,CASSLRQGTGKGEQYF,TGTGCCAGCAGCTTGAGGCAGGGGACGGGGAAGGGCGAGCAGTACTTC
TRBJ1-4,few,NA,TRBV2,CASSEAGGNEKLFF,TGTGCCAGCAGTGAAGCCGGGGGGAATGAAAAACTGTTTTTT
TRBJ2-3,few,TRBD2,TRBV9,CASSDSGADTDTQYF,TGTGCCAGCAGCGATAGCGGGGCTGACACAGATACGCAGTATTTT
TRBJ1-5,few,NA,TRBV29-1,CSVYTGYSNQPQHF,TGCAGCGTTTATACAGGATATAGCAATCAGCCCCAGCATTTT
TRBJ2-1,NA,NA,TRBV28,CASSLGRGSYNEQFF,TGTGCCAGCAGTTTAGGCAGGGGCTCCTACAATGAGCAGTTCTTC
TRBJ2-2,NA,NA,TRBV7-8,CASSLVIGELFF,TGTGCCAGCAGCTTAGTTATCGGGGAGCTGTTTTTT
TRBJ1-1,NA,TRBD1,TRBV29-1,CSVGAGGVGMNTEAFF,TGCAGCGTTGGGGCAGGGGGCGTCGGCATGAACACTGAAGCTTTCTTT
TRBJ2-7,NA,TRBD2,TRBV5-1,CASSLVTSGSYEQYF,TGCGCCAGCAGCTTGGTGACTAGCGGGAGCTACGAGCAGTACTTC
TRBJ2-2,few,NA,TRBV9,CASTRQSNTGELFF,TGTGCCAGCACGCGGCAGTCGAACACCGGGGAGCTGTTTTTT
TRBJ1-3,NA,NA,TRBV19,CASRTAGSGNTIYF,TGTGCCAGCAGGACCGCGGGCTCTGGAAACACCATATATTTT
TRBJ1-2,NA,TRBD1,TRBV28,CASSLWTQGASYTF,TGTGCCAGCAGTTTATGGACCCAGGGGGCGAGCTACACCTTC
TRBJ1-2,few,NA,TRBV19,CASSIQGPLDYGYTF,TGTGCCAGTAGTATTCAGGGGCCTCTTGACTATGGCTACACCTTC
TRBJ1-5,few,TRBD1,TRBV28,CASYLGGSSNQPQHF,TGTGCCAGCTATCTAGGGGGCTCCTCCAATCAGCCCCAGCATTTT
TRBJ1-5,NA,TRBD1,TRBV27,CASSLQGASNQPQHF,TGTGCCAGCAGTTTACAGGGGGCAAGCAATCAGCCCCAGCATTTT
TRBJ2-7,few,NA,TRBV28,CASSGSEQYF,TGTGCCAGCAGTGGCAGCGAGCAGTACTTC
TRBJ2-7,NA,NA,TRBV4-1,CASSQDKRAGAGEQYF,TGCGCCAGCAGCCAAGATAAGAGGGCAGGGGCGGGTGAGCAGTACTTC